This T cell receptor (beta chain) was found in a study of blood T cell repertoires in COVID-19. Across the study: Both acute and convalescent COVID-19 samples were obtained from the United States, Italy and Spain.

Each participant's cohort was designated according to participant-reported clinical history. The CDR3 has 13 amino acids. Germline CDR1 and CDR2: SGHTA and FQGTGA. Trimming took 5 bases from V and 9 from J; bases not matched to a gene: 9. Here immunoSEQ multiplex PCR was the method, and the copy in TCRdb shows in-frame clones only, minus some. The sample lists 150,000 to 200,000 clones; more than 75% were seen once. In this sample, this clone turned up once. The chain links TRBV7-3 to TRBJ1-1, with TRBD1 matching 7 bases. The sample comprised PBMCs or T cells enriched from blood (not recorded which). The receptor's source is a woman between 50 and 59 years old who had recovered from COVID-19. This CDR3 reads CASSMDRLNKAFF. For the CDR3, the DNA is TGTGCCAGCAGCATGGACAGGCTAAATAAAGCTTTCTTT.